What follows are 32 T cell receptor beta chains derived from one specimen sequenced in a study of technical replicates of blood from several donors. Some clones are missing from TCRdb's copy, which holds only in-frame ones; the method was immunoSEQ multiplex PCR. The data show approximately 100,000 clones, around 95% seen once. Input material: T cells isolated from PBMCs. These receptors were taken from a human donor in good health.

The V gene is TRBV7-6, the J gene TRBJ1-1, with a weak D call TRBD1 (5 bases). Trimming stripped 5 bases from V and 5 bases from J, with 15 bases between. The germline gives CDR1 SGHVS, CDR2 FNYEAQ. The CDR3 loop spans 14 amino acids. The CDR3 sequence is CASSRDSKGTEAFF. In DNA, the CDR3 is TGTGCCAGCAGCCGAGACTCCAAGGGGACTGAAGCTTTCTTT.

J is TRBJ1-2 and V is TRBV19, with a weak D call TRBD1 (5 bases). The germline gives CDR1 LNHDA, CDR2 SQIVND (reference sequence). The CDR3 consists of 17 residues. With 5 bases removed from V and 0 bases from J, the gap between germline ends came to 19 bases. CDR3: CASSRKRTGFANYGYTF. The DNA of the CDR3 is TGTGCCAGTAGTCGGAAACGAACAGGTTTTGCTAACTATGGCTACACCTTC.

This clone was counted a single time. The V and J genes are TRBV10-2 and TRBJ2-1, with 10 positions matching TRBD2. Germline CDR1 is WSHSY and CDR2 is SAAADI. This CDR3 region has 13 residues. The junction had 3 bases not matched to a gene; V was cut back by 8 bases and J by 5 bases. The CDR3 protein is CASGLAADNEQFF. The CDR3 coding sequence is TGCGCCAGCGGACTAGCGGCGGACAATGAGCAGTTCTTC.

The chain employs TRBV6-5 and TRBJ1-2; 7 nucleotides align to TRBD1. Looked up from germline, CDR1 is MNHEY and CDR2 is SVGAGI. The CDR3 is 15 amino acids. The V segment lost 2 bases and the J segment 3 bases; nucleotides outside the gene matches: 6. The CDR3 here is CASSYDQQGHYGYTF. The CDR3 region has the DNA TGTGCCAGCAGTTACGACCAACAGGGGCACTATGGCTACACCTTC.

This clone was counted a single time. The genes are TRBV19 and TRBJ2-7; a possible D gene is TRBD2 (6 bases). Trimming pared 3 bases from V and 8 bases from J, leaving 14 bases between. In germline, CDR1 is LNHDA, CDR2 SQIVND (reference sequence). The CDR3 length is 13 residues. CDR3 amino acids: CASSINVEGKQYF. CDR3 DNA: TGTGCCAGTAGTATTAACGTGGAGGGGAAGCAGTACTTC.

The rearrangement uses TRBV13 and TRBJ1-3; the D is unclear. The V gene's germline CDR1 is PRHDT and CDR2 FYEKMQ (reference sequence). Trimming pared 4 bases from V and 0 bases from J, leaving 13 bases between. The CDR3 has 16 amino acids. The CDR3 DNA reads TGTGCCAGCAGCTCCGGACTGATCGTCTCTGGAAACACCATATATTTT. Translated, it gives CASSSGLIVSGNTIYF.

This sequence joins TRBV5-4 and TRBJ2-7, with D possibly being TRBD1 (6 bases). CDR1 and CDR2 from the germline V gene are SGHNT and YYREEE (reference sequence). V lost 9 bases to trimming and J lost 7 bases, with 20 bases between them. This CDR3 is 13 amino acids long. The CDR3 DNA follows: TGTGCCACCCACCAAGGACAGCTTCCTGAGCAGTACTTC. Translated: CATHQGQLPEQYF.

The gene calls are TRBV28 and TRBJ2-3, with a tentative D call TRBD1 (6 bases). CDR1 is MDHEN, CDR2 SYDVKM, per germline. V was trimmed by 2 bases and J by 5 bases, leaving 14 bases between them. The CDR3 loop spans 15 amino acids. CDR3 in amino acids: CASSLVGARGDTQYF. CDR3 coding DNA: TGTGCCAGCAGTTTAGTGGGGGCGAGGGGAGATACGCAGTATTTT.

This clone was counted only a few times. This chain uses TRBV4-1 with TRBJ1-1; D gene ambiguous. CDR1 is MGHRA and CDR2 is YSYEKL in the germline V gene. The CDR3 extends over 13 amino acids. V was trimmed by 0 bases and J by 4 bases, leaving 6 bases between them. The chain's CDR3 is CASSQERSTEAFF. The DNA for the CDR3 is TGCGCCAGCAGCCAAGAAAGGAGCACTGAAGCTTTCTTT.

The rearrangement joins TRBV4-1 to TRBJ1-1; D is unresolved. Per the germline V gene, CDR1 is MGHRA and CDR2 is YSYEKL. Trimming stripped 4 bases from V and 4 bases from J, with 10 bases between. CDR3 length: 13 amino acids. The CDR3 nucleotides read TGCGCCAGCAGCCCCCCCGGGGTCACTGAAGCTTTCTTT. Protein: CASSPPGVTEAFF.

The chain joins TRBV28 to TRBJ2-7, with D possibly matching TRBD1 (6 bases). The CDR3 runs 12 residues. The V gene's germline CDR1 is MDHEN and CDR2 SYDVKM. V lost 2 bases and J 7 bases, leaving 9 bases between the germline ends. The DNA of the CDR3 is TGTGCCAGCAGTTTACCAGGGGAGGAGCAGTACTTC. This translates into CASSLPGEEQYF.

The genes are TRBV6-1 and TRBJ1-1, with unresolved D. The V gene's germline CDR1 is MNHNS and CDR2 SASEGT. CDR3 length: 12 amino acids. The V end lost 5 bases, the J end lost 5 bases, and 9 bases lay between the germline ends. CDR3 nucleotide sequence: TGTGCCAGCAGTCCCGAGGGTACTGAAGCTTTCTTT. Protein product: CASSPEGTEAFF.

The rearrangement joins TRBV7-9 to TRBJ1-4; D may be TRBD1 (5 bases). The CDR3 has 16 amino acids. V was shortened by 6 bases and J by 4 bases, with 18 bases between the two germline ends. Germline V gene data show CDR1 as SEHNR and CDR2 as FQNEAQ (reference sequence). CDR3 region: CASRPTIREVNEKLFF. CDR3 sequence (DNA): TGTGCCAGCAGACCGACTATCAGGGAGGTTAATGAAAAACTGTTTTTT. Supplemented by reference TRBV7-9 and TRBJ1-4, the full variable domain reads DTGVSQNPRHKITKRGQNVTFRCDPISEHNRLYWYRQTLGQGPEFLTYFQNEAQLEKSRLLSDRFSAERPKGSFSTLEIQRTEQGDSAMYLCASRPTIREVNEKLFFGSGTQLSVL.

The chain combines TRBV28 with TRBJ1-3; D is perhaps TRBD1 (6 bases). Trimming took 6 bases from V and 5 from J, leaving 17 bases between them. The CDR3 sequence is 15 residues long. Germline V CDR1 and CDR2: MDHEN, SYDVKM. The CDR3 sequence is CASSPLGAHRNTIYF. The CDR3 bases are TGTGCCAGCAGCCCACTGGGGGCACATAGAAACACCATATATTTT.

The V call is TRBV29-1, the J call TRBJ2-1; D is uncertain. Germline V gene lookup returns CDR1 SQVTM and CDR2 ANQGSEA. Trimming took 4 bases from V and 7 from J, leaving 11 bases between them. This CDR3 comprises 12 residues. The CDR3 here is CSVAVVLNEQFF. CDR3 DNA: TGCAGCGTTGCCGTAGTGTTAAATGAGCAGTTCTTC.

The rearrangement joins TRBV29-1 to TRBJ1-2; 7 bases fit TRBD1. The CDR3 length is 13 residues. V dropped 7 bases and J dropped 3; count of bases not matched to a gene: 8. The V gene's germline CDR1 is SQVTM and CDR2 ANQGSEA. In DNA, the CDR3 is TGCAGCGCAGATACAGGGGCGGACTATGGCTACACCTTC. Amino acids: CSADTGADYGYTF.

This chain uses TRBV28 with TRBJ2-3, with TRBD2 as a possible D gene (6 bases). V was cut by 8 bases and J by 2 bases, with 11 bases left in between. Germline CDR1 and CDR2: MDHEN and SYDVKM. The CDR3 spans 13 residues. This chain's CDR3 is CASAGGATDTQYF. The CDR3 DNA is TGTGCCAGCGCCGGCGGGGCCACAGATACGCAGTATTTT.

The rearrangement uses TRBV5-1 and TRBJ2-3, with TRBD2 as a possible D gene (6 bases). V gave up 2 bases and J gave up 3 bases, with 19 bases separating them. This CDR3 has 17 amino acids. From germline, CDR1 is SGHRS and CDR2 YFSETQ. The CDR3 DNA reads TGCGCCAGCAGCTTAACCCCGACTAGTCCGGGGACAGATACGCAGTATTTT. Protein sequence: CASSLTPTSPGTDTQYF.

The gene calls are TRBV18 and TRBJ1-1; the D gene is possibly TRBD1 (5 bases). Looked up from germline, CDR1 is KGHSH and CDR2 is LQKENI. This CDR3 spans 13 amino acids. The V end was cut by 3 bases, the J end by 3 bases, with 8 bases between. The CDR3 is CASSPGGDTEAFF. The CDR3 coding sequence is TGTGCCAGCTCACCTGGAGGGGACACTGAAGCTTTCTTT.

CDR3 in DNA: TGTGCCAGCAGCTTAGTCCCTTTGACTAGCCTTTACAATGAGCAGTTCTTC. Translated: CASSLVPLTSLYNEQFF. The genes are TRBV7-2 and TRBJ2-1, with 7 positions matching TRBD2. Germline CDR1 reads SGHTA; CDR2 reads FQGNSA. The trim removed 1 base at V and 4 bases at J, leaving 10 bases unmatched. CDR3 length: 17 amino acids. The whole variable domain, filled in from reference TRBV7-2 and TRBJ2-1, reads GAGVSQSPSNKVTEKGKDVELRCDPISGHTALYWYRQSLGQGLEFLIYFQGNSAPDKSGLPSDRFSAERTGGSVSTLTIQRTQQEDSAVYLCASSLVPLTSLYNEQFFGPGTRLTVL.

This clone has only a few counts. The chain links TRBV2 to TRBJ2-7, with D possibly TRBD2 on 6 matching bases. Germline-derived CDR1 and CDR2 are SNHLY and FYNNEI. This CDR3 comprises 13 residues. Deletions cut 7 bases from V and 4 bases from J, with 14 bases between. The CDR3 DNA reads TGTGCCAGCACCGGCCGGGGGAATTACGAGCAGTACTTC. This codes for CASTGRGNYEQYF. Full variable domain (rest looked up from reference TRBV2 and TRBJ2-7): EPEVTQTPSHQVTQMGQEVILRCVPISNHLYFYWYRQILGQKVEFLVSFYNNEISEKSEIFDDQFSVERPDGSNFTLKIRSTKLEDSAMYFCASTGRGNYEQYFGPGTRLTVT.

The chain links TRBV5-4 to TRBJ2-5; 7 bases are a match to TRBD2. The CDR3 spans 18 residues. Germline CDR1 SGHNT, CDR2 YYREEE (reference sequence). V lost 2 bases and J lost 5; bases outside the gene matches: 18. The CDR3 region is CASSFGGSGGGSRETQYF. The CDR3 DNA sequence: TGTGCCAGCAGCTTTGGAGGAAGTGGGGGGGGTTCCCGGGAGACCCAGTACTTC.

The V call is TRBV5-1, the J call TRBJ2-1; 12 bases are a match to TRBD2. The germline gives CDR1 SGHRS, CDR2 YFSETQ. V shed 4 bases, J shed 7 bases, and the junction held 6 bases outside the gene matches. CDR3 length equals 15 residues. Written as DNA, the CDR3 is TGCGCCAGCAGCCTACTACTAGCGGGGGGAAATGAGCAGTTCTTC. This translates into CASSLLLAGGNEQFF.

The chain employs TRBV7-9 and TRBJ1-5; D gene unclear. The V end was cut by 1 base, the J end by 4 bases, with 11 bases between. In germline, CDR1 is SEHNR, CDR2 FQNEAQ (reference sequence). The CDR3 has 15 amino acids. CDR3 sequence: CASSLGGWINQPQHF. Written as DNA, the CDR3 is TGTGCCAGCAGCTTAGGAGGATGGATTAATCAGCCCCAGCATTTT.

This chain links TRBV9 with TRBJ2-1; 8 bases agree with TRBD2. Per the germline V gene, CDR1 is SGDLS and CDR2 is YYNGEE. The CDR3 runs 16 residues. V was clipped by 0 bases and J by 2 bases; unmatched bases: 4. CDR3 region: CASSVVGRAAYNEQFF. The CDR3, as DNA: TGTGCCAGCAGCGTAGTCGGGAGGGCTGCCTACAATGAGCAGTTCTTC.

V and J are TRBV5-1 and TRBJ1-1, with D uncertain. Per the germline V gene, CDR1 is SGHRS and CDR2 is YFSETQ. V was shortened by 4 bases and J by 1 base, with 11 bases between the two germline ends. This CDR3 has 14 amino acids. The CDR3 loop reads CASSTDTWNTEAFF. The DNA of the CDR3 is TGCGCCAGCAGCACAGACACTTGGAACACTGAAGCTTTCTTT.

The V gene is TRBV6-1, the J gene TRBJ2-7; 11 bases are a match to TRBD2. This CDR3 spans 14 amino acids. Looked up from germline, CDR1 is MNHNS and CDR2 is SASEGT. V lost 10 bases to trimming and J lost 4 bases; unmatched junction nucleotides: 9. CDR3 in DNA: TGTGCCACCGCTGACAGACTAGCGGGATACGAGCAGTACTTC. This sequence encodes CATADRLAGYEQYF.

The chain links TRBV5-1 to TRBJ2-7; 10 bases are shared with TRBD1. In germline, CDR1 is SGHRS, CDR2 YFSETQ. The CDR3 length is 14 residues. V shed 7 bases and J 5 bases; nucleotides not matched to a gene: 9. The CDR3 reads CASATTGTGDEQYF. The CDR3 DNA follows: TGCGCCAGCGCGACAACCGGGACAGGGGACGAGCAGTACTTC.

This clone appeared a few times. A read error may account for a junction end that differs from germline. The chain links TRBV6-1 to TRBJ2-7, with D perhaps matching TRBD2 (6 bases). This CDR3 is 12 amino acids long. Germline assignment: CDR1 MNHNS and CDR2 SASEGT. The CDR3 loop is CASSEGDFPINF. The CDR3 nucleotides read TGTGCCAGCAGTGAAGGGGACTTCCCCATAAACTTC.

V usage is TRBV7-2 and J usage is TRBJ2-5; 9 bases map to TRBD2. There are 17 residues in the CDR3. J gave up 1 base and V 5 bases, and 11 bases lay outside the gene matches. From germline, CDR1 is SGHTA and CDR2 FQGNSA. In DNA form, the CDR3 reads TGTGCCAGCAGCCAGAACCCCGGGACTAGCCTCCAAGAGACCCAGTACTTC. Translation: CASSQNPGTSLQETQYF.

The V gene is TRBV4-1, the J gene TRBJ2-7; 12 positions agree with TRBD1. Trimming took 2 bases from V and 6 from J; bases not matched to a gene: 5. The germline CDR1 and CDR2 sequences are MGHRA and YSYEKL. This CDR3 is 15 amino acids long. The CDR3 nucleotides are TGCGCCAGCAGCCAAACGGGACAGGGGGCGGTCGAGCAGTACTTC. Its translation is CASSQTGQGAVEQYF.

J is TRBJ1-1 and V is TRBV2; the D is unclear. Germline lookup yields CDR1 SNHLY and CDR2 FYNNEI. V lost 8 bases to trimming and J lost 3 bases, with 10 bases between them. This CDR3 has 12 amino acids. CDR3 sequence: CASSHGYTEAFF. The CDR3 coding sequence is TGTGCCAGCTCGCACGGGTACACTGAAGCTTTCTTT. The whole variable domain, filled in from reference TRBV2 and TRBJ1-1, reads EPEVTQTPSHQVTQMGQEVILRCVPISNHLYFYWYRQILGQKVEFLVSFYNNEISEKSEIFDDQFSVERPDGSNFTLKIRSTKLEDSAMYFCASSHGYTEAFFGQGTRLTVV.